The sequence of this TCR beta chain was determined in a study of early T cells in non-severe SARS-CoV-2 infection. Study at large: It was bulk RNA from unsorted whole blood that was sequenced, and the chains were unpaired.

Findings and caveats of the study: Comparison of clonotypes with VDJdb favored anti-spike CD8 responses while missing private and CD4 specificities.

The protocol attached unique molecular identifiers to individual cDNA molecules. TCRdb analysed the 5' RACE reads with MiXCR anew, one entry per CDR3 protein. Of tens of thousands of distinct CDR3 sequences in the sample, approximately 11% are singletons; the top ten hold about 9.9%. Germline V CDR1 and CDR2: SEHNR, FQNEAQ (reference sequence). The ends were cut back, 5 bases at V and 7 bases at J, with 20 bases in the middle. The CDR3 spans 15 residues. At least ten counts were recorded for this clonotype. Its specificity is unknown. Material: whole blood. The chain recombines TRBV7-9 with TRBJ1-2; TRBD1 is a possible D gene (5 bases). The sequence came from an adult who was a healthcare worker with PCR-confirmed SARS-CoV-2 infection or an uninfected control (not recorded which). The CDR3 here is CASSPNLRYGGGYTF. CDR3 nucleotide sequence: TGTGCCAGCAGCCCAAATTTGCGGTACGGGGGTGGCTACACCTTC.